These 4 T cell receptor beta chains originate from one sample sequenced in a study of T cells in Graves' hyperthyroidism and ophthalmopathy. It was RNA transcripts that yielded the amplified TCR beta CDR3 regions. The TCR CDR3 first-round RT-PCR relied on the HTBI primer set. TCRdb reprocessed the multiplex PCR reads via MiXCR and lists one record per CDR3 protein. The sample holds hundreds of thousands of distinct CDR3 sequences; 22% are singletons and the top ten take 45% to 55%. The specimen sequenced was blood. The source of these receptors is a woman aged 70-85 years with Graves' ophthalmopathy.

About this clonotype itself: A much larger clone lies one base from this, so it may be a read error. In nucleotides, the CDR3 is TGCAGTGCTAGATCCCGGGACGGGATCACTGAAGCTTTCTTT. Translation gives CSARSRDGITEAFF. This chain links TRBV20-1 with TRBJ1-1, with D perhaps TRBD1 (5 bases). Germline loops: CDR1 DFQATT, CDR2 SNEGSKA (reference sequence). This CDR3 spans 14 amino acids. V dropped 2 bases and J dropped 4 bases, with 14 bases sitting between them.

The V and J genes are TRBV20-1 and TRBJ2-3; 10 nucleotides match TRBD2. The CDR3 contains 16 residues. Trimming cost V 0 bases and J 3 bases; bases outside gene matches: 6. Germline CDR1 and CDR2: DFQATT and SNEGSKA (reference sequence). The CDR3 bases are TGCAGTGCTAGAGAGTGGGCTAGCGGGAGAACAGATACGCAGTATTTT. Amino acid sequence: CSAREWASGRTDTQYF.

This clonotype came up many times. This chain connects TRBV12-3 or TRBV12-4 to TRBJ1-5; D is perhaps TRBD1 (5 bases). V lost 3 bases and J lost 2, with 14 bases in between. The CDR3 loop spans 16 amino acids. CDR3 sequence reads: CASSFLGAGGNQPQHF. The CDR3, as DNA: TGTGCCAGCAGTTTTCTCGGGGCGGGGGGCAATCAGCCCCAGCATTTT.

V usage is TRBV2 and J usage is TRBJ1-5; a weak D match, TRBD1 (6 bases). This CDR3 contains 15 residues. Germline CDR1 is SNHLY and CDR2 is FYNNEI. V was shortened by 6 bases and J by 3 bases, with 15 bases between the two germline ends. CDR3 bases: TGTGCCAGCAGGCACAGGGAAGGGGCCAATCAGCCCCAGCATTTT. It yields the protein CASRHREGANQPQHF.